Listed here is a single TCR beta chain. Germline V gene sequence: CDR1 MNHEY, CDR2 SVGEGT. The CDR3 contains 16 residues. V dropped 6 bases and J dropped 6 bases, with 21 bases sitting between them. This entry is derived from a study of blood T cell repertoires in COVID-19. Overall study: Sources were T cells, B-cell-depleted T cells, or PBMCs; the material itself was cDNA or gDNA.

As processed by the authors: Reference gene primer amplification yielded estimated nucleated cell counts. Produced via immunoSEQ multiplex PCR; TCRdb's table is partial and in-frame only. That table furnishes V, J and clone size, whereas the DNA furnished D and trimming. The repertoire holds 240,000 or so clones, with 70% to 80% as singletons. The TCR comes from a woman older than 75 with acute or convalescent COVID-19. The sample consisted of peripheral blood. This chain joins TRBV6-2 or TRBV6-3 and TRBJ1-5; D not certain. DNA of the CDR3: TGTGCCAGCAGCCCTATGCTCTCGCGAGCCGGTCAGCCCCAGCATTTT. It codes for CASSPMLSRAGQPQHF.